This is a list of T cell receptor beta chains from one sample in a study of regulatory and conventional T cells in breast cancer. TCRdb fed the PCR reads into MiXCR, producing one record per CDR3 protein. The sample includes more than 15,000 distinct CDR3 sequences, approximately 35% of them seen just once. The sequencing sample was made of conventional T cells from blood. The receptor set was obtained from a female donor in good health. CDR3s include the opening cysteine and the closing phenylalanine or tryptophan. Each record gives: J gene, V gene, D gene, CDR3 protein. D genes are given only for firm matches.

TRBJ2-4 | TRBV7-9 | TRBD1 | CASSNTTGGNIQYF
TRBJ2-3 | TRBV7-9 | NA | CASSSGQPLDTQYF
TRBJ2-5 | TRBV12-3/TRBV12-4 | TRBD1 | CASRPGQGQETQYF
TRBJ1-1 | TRBV6-5 | NA | CASSWAGTQAFF
TRBJ1-5 | TRBV7-6 | TRBD1 | CASSSTGPDQPQHF
TRBJ2-1 | TRBV6-5 | TRBD2 | CASRRVAGGNEQFF
TRBJ1-2 | TRBV7-2 | NA | CASSPGSGGYTF
TRBJ1-6 | TRBV5-1 | TRBD1 | CASSMGQGNSPLHF
TRBJ2-4 | TRBV6-5 | TRBD1 | CANSPDRVQTNIQYF
TRBJ1-1 | TRBV6-5 | NA | CASSWAERTEAFF
TRBJ1-3 | TRBV20-1 | NA | CSVVEGNTIYF
TRBJ1-6 | TRBV5-1 | TRBD1 | CASSLQTGKNNSPLHF
TRBJ2-1 | TRBV6-2/TRBV6-3 | NA | CASSYSSLGRQFF
TRBJ1-1 | TRBV4-1 | NA | CASSQISQGRTEAFF
TRBJ1-2 | TRBV25-1 | TRBD1 | CASSPSTGRGYTF
TRBJ2-4 | TRBV5-1 | NA | CASSFGGPGPDKNIQYF
TRBJ2-1 | TRBV6-1 | NA | CASSEPAGPHPDEQFF
TRBJ1-5 | TRBV7-2 | NA | CASSRDGPNQPQHF
TRBJ2-3 | TRBV5-1 | TRBD1 | CASSLEGQGADTQYF
TRBJ2-7 | TRBV28 | TRBD2 | CASTPFLAGVGHEQYF
TRBJ1-2 | TRBV4-3 | NA | CASSQDRGGRTLYGYTF
TRBJ2-3 | TRBV12-3/TRBV12-4 | NA | CASSLGRYHSTDTQYF
TRBJ1-1 | TRBV7-2 | NA | CASSLTPGETEAFF
TRBJ2-4 | TRBV29-1 | NA | CSVELAKNIQYF
TRBJ1-6 | TRBV20-1 | TRBD1 | CSAGDRGRRAPLHF
TRBJ2-7 | TRBV7-2 | NA | CASSLTLPGYEQYF
TRBJ1-6 | TRBV29-1 | NA | CSVGQAKHSPLHF
TRBJ1-1 | TRBV5-1 | NA | CASSLAGNAEAFF
TRBJ2-7 | TRBV6-5 | NA | CASSYGWQGGYEQYF
TRBJ1-6 | TRBV7-9 | TRBD1 | CASSWTGAGSPLHF
TRBJ1-2 | TRBV25-1 | NA | CASSERGLYGYTF
TRBJ1-2 | TRBV5-6 | NA | CASSLAVLNYGYTF
TRBJ2-1 | TRBV28 | NA | CASSLRSGFSYNEQFF
TRBJ2-7 | TRBV5-1 | NA | CASSQIGASHPRIRDEQYF
TRBJ2-7 | TRBV28 | NA | CASSFIRGSKYTYEQYF
TRBJ2-7 | TRBV20-1 | TRBD2 | CSARTSGRYAASYEQYF
TRBJ2-1 | TRBV4-1 | NA | CASSRPTAEKRGAEQFF
TRBJ1-2 | TRBV7-9 | TRBD1 | CASNQDRDLSGYTF
TRBJ1-6 | TRBV6-5 | NA | CASGRATNSPLHF
TRBJ1-2 | TRBV6-2/TRBV6-3 | NA | CASSPNRSGYGYTF
TRBJ2-7 | TRBV12-3/TRBV12-4 | TRBD1 | CASSRTGAHEQYF
TRBJ2-1 | TRBV7-2 | TRBD2 | CASSLLAGRDEQFF